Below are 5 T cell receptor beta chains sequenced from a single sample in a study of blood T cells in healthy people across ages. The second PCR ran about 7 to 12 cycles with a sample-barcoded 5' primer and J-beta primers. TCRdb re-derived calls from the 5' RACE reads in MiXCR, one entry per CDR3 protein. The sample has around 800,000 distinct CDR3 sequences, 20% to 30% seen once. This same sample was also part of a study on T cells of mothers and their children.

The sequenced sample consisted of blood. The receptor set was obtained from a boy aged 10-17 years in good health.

CDR3 in amino acids: CASSLPGQLVGSPLHF. CDR3 coding DNA: TGTGCCAGCAGCCTACCGGGACAGCTGGTGGGATCACCCCTCCACTTT. J is TRBJ1-6 and V is TRBV12-3 or TRBV12-4; 7 nucleotides agree with TRBD1. The junction had 15 bases not matched to a gene; V was cut back by 6 bases and J by 10 bases. The CDR3 loop spans 16 amino acids.

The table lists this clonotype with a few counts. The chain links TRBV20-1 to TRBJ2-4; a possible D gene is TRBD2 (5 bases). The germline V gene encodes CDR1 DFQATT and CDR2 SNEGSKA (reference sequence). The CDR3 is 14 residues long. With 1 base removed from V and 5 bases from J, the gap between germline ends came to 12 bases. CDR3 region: CSARAKTNQNIQYF. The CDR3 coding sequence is TGCAGTGCTAGAGCTAAGACTAACCAAAACATTCAGTACTTC.

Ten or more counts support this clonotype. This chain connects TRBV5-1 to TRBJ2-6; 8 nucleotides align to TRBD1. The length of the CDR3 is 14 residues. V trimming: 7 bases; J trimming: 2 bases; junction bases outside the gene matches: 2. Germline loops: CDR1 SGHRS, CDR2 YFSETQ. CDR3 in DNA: TGCGCCAGCCGACAGGGGCCTGGGGCCAACGTCCTGACTTTC. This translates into CASRQGPGANVLTF.

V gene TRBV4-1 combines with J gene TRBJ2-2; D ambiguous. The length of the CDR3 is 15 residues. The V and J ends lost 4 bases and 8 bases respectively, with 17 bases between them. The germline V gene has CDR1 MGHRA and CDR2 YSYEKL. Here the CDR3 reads CASSLGPLLSGELFF. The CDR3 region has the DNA TGCGCCAGCAGCCTCGGGCCCTTGCTTAGTGGGGAGCTGTTTTTT.

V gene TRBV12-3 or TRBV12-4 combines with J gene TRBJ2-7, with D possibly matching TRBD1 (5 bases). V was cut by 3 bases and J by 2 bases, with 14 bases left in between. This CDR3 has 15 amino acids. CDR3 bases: TGTGCCAGCAGTTTTGAGTCAGGGTCCCCCTACGAGCAGTACTTC. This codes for CASSFESGSPYEQYF.